A single sample gave rise to the 5 T cell receptor beta chains below, sequenced in a study of cytotoxic CD8 clonotypes in ibrutinib-treated CLL (dated by TCRdb to the early 2020s). Interpreted using the paper, the time point label stands for: progressive disease on ibrutinib. The library relied on the immunoSEQ multiplex PCR assay. TCRdb provides this immuneACCESS table in a form limited to in-frame rearrangements. Some clones are lacking; in checked studies, under half of them reflect an unresolved V gene, and why the rest are absent is not known. For this sample the table gives 250,000 to 350,000 clones, of which around 69% were detected only once. The top ten clones comprise approximately 5.1% of the sample. The material sequenced was PBMCs, taken at disease progression, from a patient treated with ibrutinib. The receptors come from a human donor with chronic lymphocytic leukemia.

This rearrangement joins TRBV2 to TRBJ1-1, with D maybe TRBD1 (6 bases). From germline, CDR1 is SNHLY and CDR2 FYNNEI. The CDR3 has 13 amino acids. Trimming left V 9 bases short and J 0 bases short, with 11 bases between. This CDR3 reads CARWDILNTEAFF. In DNA form, the CDR3 reads TGTGCCAGATGGGACATCTTGAACACTGAAGCTTTCTTT.

The J gene is TRBJ2-5, the V gene TRBV29-1, with 9 bases lining up with TRBD2. CDR1 is SQVTM and CDR2 is ANQGSEA in the germline V gene. This CDR3 spans 15 amino acids. The V gene end was trimmed by 7 bases and the J gene end by 2 bases; junction bases not matched to a gene: 11. CDR3 bases: TGCAGCGGGGACTCTAGCGGGGTGGGACAAGAGACCCAGTACTTC. Encoded protein: CSGDSSGVGQETQYF.

This chain uses TRBV27 with TRBJ2-7; the match to TRBD1 covers 10 bases. This CDR3 comprises 16 residues. The germline gives CDR1 MNHEY, CDR2 SMNVEV (reference sequence). V lost 1 base, J lost 3 bases, and 6 bases stayed unmatched. CDR3 residues: CASSLFAGTGVYEQYF. CDR3 in DNA: TGTGCCAGCAGTTTATTCGCCGGGACAGGGGTCTACGAGCAGTACTTC.

This sequence joins TRBV18 and TRBJ1-5; tentatively, D is TRBD1 (5 bases). The CDR3 consists of 14 residues. V was clipped by 2 bases and J by 4 bases, with 9 bases between them. CDR1 and CDR2 (germline): KGHSH, LQKENI. The DNA of the CDR3 is TGTGCCAGCTCACCAGGGACCGGGAATCAGCCCCAGCATTTT. This translates into CASSPGTGNQPQHF.

This clone showed up just a few times. The chain employs TRBV6-4 and TRBJ1-2; 9 bases are shared with TRBD1. J gave up 6 bases and V 5 bases, and 7 bases lay outside the gene matches. There are 14 residues in the CDR3. The germline V gene encodes CDR1 MRHNA and CDR2 SNTAGT. CDR3 sequence reads: CASSPTGGENGYTF. CDR3 bases: TGTGCCAGCAGTCCGACAGGGGGGGAGAATGGCTACACCTTC.